This T cell receptor (beta chain) came from a study of T-cell reconstitution after alpha-beta-depleted transplantation in children. CDR1 and CDR2 (germline): SGHAT, FQNNGV. Trimming took 1 base from V and 5 from J, leaving 8 bases between them. This CDR3 is built from 13 residues. TCRbeta library construction was performed incorporating unique molecular identifiers. TCRdb passed the PCR reads through MiXCR, listing each CDR3 protein once. The data show about 460,000 distinct CDR3 sequences, 9.5% to 12% seen once. The TCR was taken from a female patient aged 2-15 years who had a stem cell transplant for aplastic anemia, so the T cells may come from the graft donor. The chain combines TRBV11-2 with TRBJ1-1; D is undetermined. The source was PBMCs, mostly from graft donor cells, collected 180 days after TCRalphabeta/CD19-depleted stem cell transplant. The CDR3 sequence: CASSLVVETEAFF. CDR3 nucleotide sequence: TGTGCCAGCAGCTTAGTTGTCGAGACTGAAGCTTTCTTT.